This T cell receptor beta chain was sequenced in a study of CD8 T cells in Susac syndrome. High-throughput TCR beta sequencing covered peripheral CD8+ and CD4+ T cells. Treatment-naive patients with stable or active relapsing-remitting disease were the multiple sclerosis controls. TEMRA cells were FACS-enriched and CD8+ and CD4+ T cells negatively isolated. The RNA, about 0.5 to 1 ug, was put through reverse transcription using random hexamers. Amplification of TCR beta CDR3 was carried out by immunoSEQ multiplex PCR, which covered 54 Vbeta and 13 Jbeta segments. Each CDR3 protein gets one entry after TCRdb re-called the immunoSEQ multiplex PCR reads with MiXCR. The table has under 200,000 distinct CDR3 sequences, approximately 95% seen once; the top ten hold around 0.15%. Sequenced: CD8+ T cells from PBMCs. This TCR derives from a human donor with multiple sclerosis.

The DNA for the CDR3 is TGTGCCAGCAGTCCCCTGGCGGCTCGCTCGGGACTCTACTACGAGCAGTACTTC. It translates to CASSPLAARSGLYYEQYF. V usage is TRBV28 and J usage is TRBJ2-7; TRBD2 might be the D (6 bases). The length of the CDR3 is 18 residues. Germline V CDR1 and CDR2: MDHEN, SYDVKM. V lost 5 bases to trimming and J lost 3 bases, with 26 bases between them.